This is a list of T cell receptor beta chains from one sample in a study of T cells in Graves' hyperthyroidism and ophthalmopathy. TCRdb recomputed calls from the multiplex PCR reads with MiXCR, one row per CDR3 protein. The data hold about 350,000 distinct CDR3 sequences, with approximately 13% observed a single time. Sequenced sample: blood. The receptor source for this set is a woman in her twenties or thirties with Graves' hyperthyroidism. Both conserved end residues are part of each CDR3. The order of the fields is clone size, J gene, V gene, D gene, CDR3 protein, CDR3 DNA. D genes are given only for firm matches. Clone size is stated in some rows and not others, as once, few, many or a class when expanded.

>many|TRBJ1-5|TRBV28|NA
CASTKRTEYNQPQHF
TGTGCCAGCACTAAAAGGACTGAGTACAATCAGCCCCAGCATTTT
>many|TRBJ2-7|TRBV6-1|NA
CASRMDPPETYEQYF
TGTGCCAGCAGAATGGACCCCCCAGAGACTTACGAGCAGTACTTC
>few|TRBJ2-3|TRBV7-2|NA
CASRGGSDTQYF
TGTGCCAGCCGGGGCGGGTCAGATACGCAGTATTTT
>few|TRBJ1-1|TRBV20-1|NA
CSATIYTEAFF
TGCAGTGCTACGATCTACACTGAAGCTTTCTTT
>many|TRBJ2-7|TRBV5-1|NA
CASSPRTGTSRHYEQYF
TGCGCCAGCAGCCCCCGGACAGGGACTAGCCGACACTACGAGCAGTACTTC
>once|TRBJ2-2|TRBV14|NA
CASSQDPRYSTGELFF
TGTGCCAGCAGCCAAGATCCAAGATATAGCACCGGGGAGCTGTTTTTT
>NA|TRBJ2-1|TRBV7-2|NA
CASSLGRGSYNEQLF
TGTGCCAGCAGCTTAGGTCGGGGCTCCTACAATGAGCAGTTGTTC
>few|TRBJ2-2|TRBV3-1|NA
CASSQDLGIRYTGELFF
TGTGCCAGCAGCCAAGATCTGGGGATAAGGTACACCGGGGAGCTGTTTTTT
>NA|TRBJ2-1|TRBV7-9|NA
CASSFSLYNEQFF
TGTGCCAGCAGCTTTAGTCTTTACAATGAGCAGTTCTTC
>NA|TRBJ2-4|TRBV19|NA
CASSMAGGDIQYF
TGTGCCAGTAGTATGGCAGGGGGGGACATTCAGTACTTC
>NA|TRBJ2-7|TRBV5-1|NA
CASSLWGRSHEQYF
TGCGCCAGCAGCTTGTGGGGGAGGAGCCACGAGCAGTACTTC
>few|TRBJ2-2|TRBV6-1|NA
CASSDPLARHHTGELFF
TGTGCCAGCAGTGACCCCCTAGCACGCCACCACACCGGGGAGCTGTTTTTT
>NA|TRBJ1-1|TRBV5-4|NA
CASSLGHRRGDTEAFF
TGTGCCAGCAGCCTTGGACACCGCCGAGGGGACACTGAAGCTTTCTTT
>many|TRBJ2-1|TRBV20-1|TRBD2
CSARDISGRTGYNEQFF
TGCAGTGCTAGAGATATTAGCGGGAGGACAGGGTACAATGAGCAGTTCTTC
>NA|TRBJ1-5|TRBV19|TRBD1
CASQDRVNNQPQHF
TGTGCCAGCCAAGACAGGGTGAACAATCAGCCCCAGCATTTT
>NA|TRBJ2-1|TRBV6-1|TRBD1
CASSPQGAYNEQFF
TGTGCCAGCAGTCCACAGGGGGCCTACAATGAGCAGTTCTTC
>NA|TRBJ2-1|TRBV7-2|TRBD2
CASSPAAGGYNEQFF
TGTGCCAGCAGCCCGGCAGCGGGAGGGTACAATGAGCAGTTCTTC
>NA|TRBJ1-5|TRBV4-1|NA
CASSQGEALSNQPQHF
TGCGCCAGCAGCCAAGGGGAGGCATTGAGCAATCAGCCCCAGCATTTT
>few|TRBJ2-4|TRBV20-1|NA
CSARRGTKNIQYF
TGCAGTGCTAGAAGAGGGACCAAAAACATTCAGTACTTC
>NA|TRBJ1-4|TRBV20-1|TRBD1
CSAGGARQGEEKLFF
TGCAGTGCCGGTGGCGCTAGACAGGGGGAGGAAAAACTGTTTTTT
>many|TRBJ1-2|TRBV6-1|NA
CASSSPTRGPNYGYTF
TGTGCCAGCAGTTCCCCAACTCGTGGCCCCAACTATGGCTACACCTTC
>many|TRBJ1-1|TRBV5-1|TRBD1
CASSGGTGVLLTEAFF
TGCGCCAGCAGCGGCGGGACAGGGGTCCTCCTCACTGAAGCTTTCTTT
>once|TRBJ2-1|TRBV15|TRBD2
CATGGTSGRNEQFF
TGTGCCACCGGAGGGACTAGCGGAAGAAATGAGCAGTTCTTC
>few|TRBJ2-1|TRBV20-1|NA
CSARVVTHNEQFF
TGCAGCGCCCGTGTGGTTACACACAATGAGCAGTTCTTC
>NA|TRBJ2-1|TRBV20-1|TRBD2
CSATPETSAYNEQFF
TGCAGTGCTACACCCGAGACTAGCGCTTACAATGAGCAGTTCTTC
>many|TRBJ1-2|TRBV12-3/TRBV12-4|TRBD1
CASSRDRGPGGYTF
TGTGCCAGCAGTCGGGACAGGGGGCCGGGTGGCTACACCTTC
>NA|TRBJ2-3|TRBV28|NA
CASSSYINTQYF
TGTGCCAGCAGTTCCTACATAAATACGCAGTATTTT
>many|TRBJ2-7|TRBV2|TRBD1
CARGQGHYEQYF
TGTGCCAGGGGACAGGGGCACTACGAGCAGTACTTC
>NA|TRBJ2-1|TRBV19|NA
CASQMGTAPQGQFF
TGTGCCAGTCAGATGGGGACCGCGCCGCAGGGGCAGTTCTTC
>many|TRBJ2-7|TRBV6-1|NA
CASSEGSYEQYF
TGTGCCAGCAGTGAAGGTTCCTACGAGCAGTACTTC
>many|TRBJ2-3|TRBV12-3/TRBV12-4|NA
CASSLQAGTDTQYF
TGTGCCAGCAGTTTACAGGCGGGCACAGATACGCAGTATTTT
>few|TRBJ1-6|TRBV18|NA
CASSPGTAGAPLHF
TGTGCCAGCTCACCAGGGACGGCCGGGGCACCCCTCCACTTT
>many|TRBJ2-1|TRBV7-8|NA
CASSSSTLHEQFF
TGTGCCAGCAGCTCCTCTACGTTACATGAGCAGTTCTTC
>once|TRBJ2-2|TRBV24-1|TRBD2
CATSDPAGATGELFF
TGTGCCACCAGTGACCCAGCGGGAGCCACCGGGGAGCTGTTTTTT
>few|TRBJ2-7|TRBV10-1|NA
CASSENMGAPYEQYF
TGCGCCAGCAGTGAGAATATGGGGGCCCCGTACGAGCAGTACTTC
>many|TRBJ1-1|TRBV5-1|NA
CASSLYGDTEAFF
TGCGCCAGCAGCTTGTATGGGGACACTGAAGCTTTCTTT